A few counts support the clone carrying this T cell receptor (beta chain). Per-sample yields of isolated PBMCs were at least 6 million. This sample was taken from a study of blood T cells in healthy people across ages. PCR was performed a second time for 7 to 11 cycles using a sample-barcoded 5' primer and a J-beta primer mix. TCRdb re-called the 5' RACE reads through MiXCR, storing one row per CDR3 protein. The sample yields about 720,000 distinct CDR3 sequences, around 25% seen once. Separately, the same data were catalogued under a study of T cells of mothers and their children. That work states: Comparable shaping of TCR recombination output by thymic selection was observed in related and unrelated pairs. Persisting microchimeric T cell clones went undetected.

Sequences were obtained from blood. This sequence originates from a boy aged 10-17 years in good health.

CDR3 loop: CASSQGIGSFRGYTF. CDR3 DNA: TGCGCCAGCAGCCAAGGAATCGGATCCTTCCGGGGCTACACCTTC. V and J are TRBV4-3 and TRBJ1-2; D not certain. Germline values: CDR1 LGHNA, CDR2 YSLEER. Trimming shortened V by 1 base and J by 8 bases, and 17 bases separated the two germline ends. The CDR3 sequence is 15 residues long.